This T cell receptor (beta chain) was recorded in a study of blood T cell repertoires in COVID-19. In the authors' methods: Estimates of nucleated cell counts were drawn from the amplification of reference gene primers. Some clones are missing from TCRdb's copy, which holds only in-frame ones; the method was immunoSEQ multiplex PCR. V, J and clone size were drawn from that table, and D and trimming were deduced from the DNA. Of some 14,000 clones listed, about 89% were seen once; the top ten hold roughly 2.5%. Sequences were obtained from peripheral blood. This TCR was sampled from a woman between 65 and 79 years old in a cohort sampled during active or convalescent COVID-19.

In nucleotides, the CDR3 is TGTGCCAGCATCCCGGGACTAGCGGGGTACAATGAGCAGTTCTTC. It yields the protein CASIPGLAGYNEQFF. V is TRBV6-5 and J is TRBJ2-1; 13 bases are shared with TRBD2. The CDR3 sequence is 15 residues long. From germline, CDR1 is MNHEY and CDR2 SVGAGI. V gave up 7 bases and J gave up 4 bases; unmatched junction bases: 4.